This TCR beta chain was identified in a study of ipilimumab plus nivolumab after autologous stem cell transplantation. About the study: A median of about 8 nivolumab and 5 or 6 ipilimumab doses were given.

Sequencing was performed with immunoSEQ multiplex PCR; in TCRdb, only in-frame clones are kept and a portion is missing. The table includes around 17,000 clones, 65% to 75% detected once. Ipilimumab, 1 mg/kg, started 14 to 28 days after autologous transplant. Germline V gene sequence: CDR1 SGDLS, CDR2 YYNGEE. The CDR3 extends over 13 amino acids. Trimming left V 0 bases short and J 5 bases short, with 3 bases between. In this sample, this clone is large. This chain uses TRBV9 with TRBJ1-6; no firm D call. The source is a male donor with diffuse large B-cell lymphoma. The sequenced sample was PBMCs, obtained in a trial of ipilimumab plus nivolumab as post-transplant consolidation. The CDR3 bases are TGTGCCAGCAGCGTAGGACATAATTCACCCCTCCACTTT. This sequence encodes CASSVGHNSPLHF.